The rows below give T cell receptor beta chains drawn from one sample of a study of T cells after yellow fever vaccination. TCRdb reprocessed the 5' RACE reads with MiXCR, giving one entry per CDR3 protein. The sample yields approximately 550,000 distinct CDR3 sequences, approximately 13% seen once. Sequencing used PBMCs, obtained on the day of the yellow fever booster vaccination. Receptor source: a man younger than 40 who received the YFV17D yellow fever vaccine. Both conserved end residues are part of each CDR3. D genes are given only for firm matches. Not every row has a clone size; where given, it reads once, few, many or a size class.

size,V,D,J,DNA,CDR3
-,TRBV20-1,-,TRBJ2-7,TGCAGTGCTCGGGGGTTTTCCTACGAGCAGTACTTC,CSARGFSYEQYF
-,TRBV5-1,TRBD2,TRBJ2-1,TGCGCCAGCAGCCCGCTGCCGGGAGGATCTCGGGAGCAGTTCTTC,CASSPLPGGSREQFF
few,TRBV29-1,-,TRBJ2-5,TGCAGCCTGAAGGGTTGGAGCGGCGGGGAGACCCAGTACTTC,CSLKGWSGGETQYF
few,TRBV5-1,-,TRBJ2-2,TGCGCCAGCAGCTTGGAAGGAGATAAGCGCACCGGGGAGCTGTTTTTT,CASSLEGDKRTGELFF
-,TRBV6-2/TRBV6-3,TRBD1,TRBJ1-5,TGTGCCAGCAGTCGACGTGACAGGGGGAGCAATCAGCCCCAGCATTTT,CASSRRDRGSNQPQHF
few,TRBV4-3,-,TRBJ2-7,TGCGCCAGCAGCCAAGAACACACCACCTACGAGCAGTACTTC,CASSQEHTTYEQYF
few,TRBV10-3,TRBD2,TRBJ2-1,TGTGCCATCAGTGAGTCGTGGGACTACAGACCCAACAATGAGCAGTTCTTC,CAISESWDYRPNNEQFF
few,TRBV10-3,-,TRBJ1-3,TGTGCCATCACCGACAGATCTGGAAACACCATATATTTT,CAITDRSGNTIYF
-,TRBV6-5,-,TRBJ2-3,TGTGCCAGCAGTTACCTAGACACCCCGGATACGCAGTATTTT,CASSYLDTPDTQYF
few,TRBV28,-,TRBJ1-1,TGTGCCAGCAGTTCCCCTCCGATGAACACTGAAGCTTTCTTT,CASSSPPMNTEAFF
few,TRBV6-1,TRBD1,TRBJ2-7,TGTGCCAGCGTCAAACAGGGGACCTACGAGCAGTACTTC,CASVKQGTYEQYF
once,TRBV24-1,-,TRBJ1-3,TGTGCCACCAGTGAGTCGACACGGACAGTCTCCGGAAACACCATATATTTT,CATSESTRTVSGNTIYF
-,TRBV19,-,TRBJ1-1,TGTGCCAGTAGTATCAGAACCATCATGAACACTGAAGCTTTCTTT,CASSIRTIMNTEAFF
many,TRBV7-2,-,TRBJ2-2,TGTGCCAGCAGCTTAGTACGGAACACCGGGGAGCTGTTTTTT,CASSLVRNTGELFF
few,TRBV27,TRBD2,TRBJ2-1,TGTGCCAGCAGTGCGCGGGGGGGACCCCTCTGGGGTGAGCAGTTCTTC,CASSARGGPLWGEQFF
few,TRBV18,-,TRBJ2-1,TGTGCCAGCTCACCAGCGGGATACAATGAGCAGTTCTTC,CASSPAGYNEQFF
many,TRBV3-1,-,TRBJ1-1,TGTGCCAGCAGCCAAGCAGACAGACAAGCTTTCTTT,CASSQADRQAFF
few,TRBV7-6,-,TRBJ2-1,TGTGCCAGCAGCTTGGCCGCGGATAGGAGCCAGTTCTTC,CASSLAADRSQFF
-,TRBV9,TRBD1,TRBJ2-6,TGTGCCAGCTCCAGTTACAGGGGGCTCTCGGGGGCCAACGTCCTGACTTTC,CASSSYRGLSGANVLTF
-,TRBV6-7,-,TRBJ2-5,TGTGCCAGCAGTTACCGGGGCAGGACGGGAGAGACCCAGTACTTC,CASSYRGRTGETQYF
-,TRBV12-3/TRBV12-4,-,TRBJ2-7,TGTGCCAGCAGCCCGCGGGCGGGACGAGGGTACGAGCAGTACTTC,CASSPRAGRGYEQYF
few,TRBV7-6,TRBD1,TRBJ2-2,TGTGCCAGCAGCTTACTGACAGGGTCCTGGGACGGGGAGCTGTTTTTT,CASSLLTGSWDGELFF
-,TRBV12-3/TRBV12-4,-,TRBJ2-1,TGTGCCAGCGCTCCGTCCCGTAATGAGCAGTTCTTC,CASAPSRNEQFF
-,TRBV7-2,-,TRBJ2-7,TGTGCCAGCAAGAGCGGACAAACCTACGAGCAGTACTTC,CASKSGQTYEQYF
-,TRBV2,-,TRBJ2-2,TGTGCCAGCTTAGGATTACAGAGGAGCACCGGGGAGCTGTTTTTT,CASLGLQRSTGELFF
-,TRBV18,TRBD2,TRBJ2-2,TGTGCCACAGCCCCACCGAACAGCGGGAGGGCCGGGGAGCTGTTTTTT,CATAPPNSGRAGELFF
-,TRBV10-2,-,TRBJ2-5,TGCGCCAGCAGTGACCTAAGGGGGGGTTACCAAGAGACCCAGTACTTC,CASSDLRGGYQETQYF
-,TRBV29-1,-,TRBJ1-5,TGCAGCGTTGAAGAAGGAACAGGGTCGAGCAATCAGCCCCAGCATTTT,CSVEEGTGSSNQPQHF
few,TRBV7-9,TRBD1,TRBJ2-2,TGTGCCAGCAGCTCCACAGGGGGCCCGGAAGCCGGGGAGCTGTTTTTT,CASSSTGGPEAGELFF
-,TRBV9,TRBD1,TRBJ1-4,TGTGCCAGCAGCGTGGACCACAGGGGCGCTAATGAAAAACTGTTTTTT,CASSVDHRGANEKLFF
-,TRBV4-2,TRBD2,TRBJ2-7,TGTGCCAGCAGCCAAGGCGCTCTAACTAGCGGGATGTACGAGCAGTACTTC,CASSQGALTSGMYEQYF
few,TRBV29-1,-,TRBJ1-4,TGCAGCGCCCTGAGGGGATCAGCTAATGAAAAACTGTTTTTT,CSALRGSANEKLFF
-,TRBV20-1,TRBD2,TRBJ2-1,TGCAGTGCCCTTGGGACTAGCGGGACCGACTACAATGAGCAGTTCTTC,CSALGTSGTDYNEQFF
-,TRBV6-2/TRBV6-3,TRBD1,TRBJ1-5,TGTGCCAGCAGTTACTCGGGACAGGGTGCTCAGCCCCAGCATTTT,CASSYSGQGAQPQHF
few,TRBV9,TRBD2,TRBJ2-7,TGTGCCAGCAGCGTAGTCGGTAGCGGGAGCGAGCAGTACTTC,CASSVVGSGSEQYF
-,TRBV19,-,TRBJ2-2,TGTGCCAGTAGTTCCGTCTCGAACACCGGGGAGCTGTTTTTT,CASSSVSNTGELFF
few,TRBV5-1,-,TRBJ2-5,TGCGCCAGCAGCCCCCTCCCGGGAACTCAAGAGACCCAGTACTTC,CASSPLPGTQETQYF
few,TRBV12-3/TRBV12-4,-,TRBJ1-3,TGTGCCAGCAGAGTAGGAGGGGTGAACACCATATATTTT,CASRVGGVNTIYF
few,TRBV7-2,-,TRBJ2-1,TGTGCCAGCAGCTTAGCCGTCACAGGGGTTTATCGGGGAGGGCCTGAGAATGAGCAGTTCTTC,CASSLAVTGVYRGGPENEQFF
-,TRBV5-1,-,TRBJ1-6,TGCGCCAGCAGCTTGGAAGGGAATTCACCCCTCCACTTT,CASSLEGNSPLHF
-,TRBV20-1,TRBD2,TRBJ2-1,TGCAGTGCTAGAGCGGCACTAGCGGGAGGGCCCTACAATGAGCAGTTCTTC,CSARAALAGGPYNEQFF
few,TRBV7-2,-,TRBJ2-1,TGTGCCAGCAGCCAAGACTATTCCGGCAATGAGCAGTTCTTC,CASSQDYSGNEQFF
few,TRBV20-1,-,TRBJ1-5,TGCAGTGCTAGAGAGACAGACTATAGCAATCAGCCCCAGCATTTT,CSARETDYSNQPQHF